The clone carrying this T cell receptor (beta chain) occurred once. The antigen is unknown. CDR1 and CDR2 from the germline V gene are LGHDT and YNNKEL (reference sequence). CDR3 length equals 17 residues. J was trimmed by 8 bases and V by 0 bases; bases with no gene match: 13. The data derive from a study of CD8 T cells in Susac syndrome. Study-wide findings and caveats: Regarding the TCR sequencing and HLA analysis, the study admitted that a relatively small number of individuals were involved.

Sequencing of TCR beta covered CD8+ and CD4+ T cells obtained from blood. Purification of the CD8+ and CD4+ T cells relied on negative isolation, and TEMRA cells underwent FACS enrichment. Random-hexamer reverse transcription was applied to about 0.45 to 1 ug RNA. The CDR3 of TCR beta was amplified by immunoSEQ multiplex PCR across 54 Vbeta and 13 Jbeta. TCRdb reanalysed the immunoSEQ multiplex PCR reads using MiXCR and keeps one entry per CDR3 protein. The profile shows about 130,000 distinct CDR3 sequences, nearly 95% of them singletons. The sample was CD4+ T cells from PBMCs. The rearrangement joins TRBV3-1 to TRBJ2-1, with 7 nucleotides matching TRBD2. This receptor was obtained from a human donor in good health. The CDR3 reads CASSQDLTSGAPDEQFF. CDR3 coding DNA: TGTGCCAGCAGCCAAGATCTTACCAGCGGGGCCCCCGATGAGCAGTTCTTC.